Sequencing of this T cell receptor (beta chain) was carried out in a study of blood T cell repertoires in COVID-19. As for the study in general: Sources were T cells, B-cell-depleted T cells, or PBMCs; the material itself was cDNA or gDNA.

CDR1 is GTSNPN, CDR2 SVGIG, per germline (reference sequence). The V and J ends lost 3 bases and 0 bases, in that order; junction bases with no gene match: 5. The CDR3 has 14 residues. In the original processing: Scientists estimated how many nucleated cells there were by amplifying reference gene primers. The repertoire was sequenced with immunoSEQ multiplex PCR; TCRdb's copy has only in-frame clones and lacks some. V and J calls and clone size are given by that table; D and trimming were obtained from the DNA. Of 85,000 to 130,000 clones listed, 70% to 90% are singletons. The sequenced material came from peripheral blood. The TCR was taken from a human donor in a cohort sampled during active COVID-19. The V and J genes are TRBV30 and TRBJ2-7; 7 bases agree with TRBD2. CDR3 loop: CAWRKRGDSYEQYF. The DNA for the CDR3 is TGTGCCTGGAGGAAACGGGGGGACTCCTACGAGCAGTACTTC.